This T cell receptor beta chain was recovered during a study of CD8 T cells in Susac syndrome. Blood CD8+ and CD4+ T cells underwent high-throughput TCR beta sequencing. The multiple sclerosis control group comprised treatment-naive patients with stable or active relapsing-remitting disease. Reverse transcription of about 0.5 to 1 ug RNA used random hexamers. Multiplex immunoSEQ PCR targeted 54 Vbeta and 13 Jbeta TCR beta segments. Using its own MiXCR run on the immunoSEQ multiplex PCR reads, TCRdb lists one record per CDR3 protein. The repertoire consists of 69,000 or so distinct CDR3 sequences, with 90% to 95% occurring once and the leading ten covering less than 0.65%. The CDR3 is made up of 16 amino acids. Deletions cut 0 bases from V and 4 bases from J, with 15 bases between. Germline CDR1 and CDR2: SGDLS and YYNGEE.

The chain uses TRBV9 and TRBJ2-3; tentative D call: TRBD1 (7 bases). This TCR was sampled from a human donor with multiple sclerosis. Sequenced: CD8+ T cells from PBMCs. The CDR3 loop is CASSVEQGGLADTQYF. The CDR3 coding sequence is TGTGCCAGCAGCGTAGAGCAGGGGGGCTTAGCAGATACGCAGTATTTT.